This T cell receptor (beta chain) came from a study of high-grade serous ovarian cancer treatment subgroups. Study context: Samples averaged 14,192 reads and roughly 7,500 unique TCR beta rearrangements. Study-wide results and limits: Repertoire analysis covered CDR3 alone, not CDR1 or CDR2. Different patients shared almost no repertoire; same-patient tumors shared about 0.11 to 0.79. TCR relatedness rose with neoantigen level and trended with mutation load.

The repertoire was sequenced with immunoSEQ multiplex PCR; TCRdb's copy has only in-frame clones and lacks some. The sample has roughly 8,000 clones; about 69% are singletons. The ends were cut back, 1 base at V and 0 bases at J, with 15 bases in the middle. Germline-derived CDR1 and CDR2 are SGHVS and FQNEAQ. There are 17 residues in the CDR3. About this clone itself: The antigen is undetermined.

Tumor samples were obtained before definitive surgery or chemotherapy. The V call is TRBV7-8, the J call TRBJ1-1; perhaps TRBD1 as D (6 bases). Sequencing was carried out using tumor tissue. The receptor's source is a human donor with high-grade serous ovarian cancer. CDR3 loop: CASSLVGGREVNTEAFF. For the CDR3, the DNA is TGTGCCAGCAGCTTAGTAGGGGGGAGGGAGGTGAACACTGAAGCTTTCTTT.